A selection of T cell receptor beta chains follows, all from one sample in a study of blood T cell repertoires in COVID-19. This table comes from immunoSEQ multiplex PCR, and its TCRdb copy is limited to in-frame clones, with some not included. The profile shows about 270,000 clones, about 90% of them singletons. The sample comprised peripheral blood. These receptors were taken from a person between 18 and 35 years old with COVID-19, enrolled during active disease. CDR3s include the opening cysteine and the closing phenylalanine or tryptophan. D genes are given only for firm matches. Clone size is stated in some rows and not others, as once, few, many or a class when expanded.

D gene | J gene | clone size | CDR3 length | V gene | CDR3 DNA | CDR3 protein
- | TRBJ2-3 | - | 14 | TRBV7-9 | TGTGCCAGCAGCTTATTGACAGGGAGGGATACGCAGTATTTT | CASSLLTGRDTQYF
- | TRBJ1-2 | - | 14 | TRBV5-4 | TGTGCCAGCAGCTTGGATACCCAGAACTATGGCTACACCTTC | CASSLDTQNYGYTF
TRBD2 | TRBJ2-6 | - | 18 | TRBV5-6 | TGTGCCAGCAACTTACTAGCGGGAGGGCCTTCTGGGGCCAACGTCCTGACTTTC | CASNLLAGGPSGANVLTF
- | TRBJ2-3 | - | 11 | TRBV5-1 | TGCGCCAGCAGCCCAGGACAAACGCAGTATTTT | CASSPGQTQYF
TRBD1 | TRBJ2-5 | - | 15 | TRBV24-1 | TGTGCCACCAGTGATACCGGACAGGGCCAAGAGACCCAGTACTTC | CATSDTGQGQETQYF
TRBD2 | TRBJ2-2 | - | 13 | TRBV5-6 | TGTGCCAGCAGCCCCAGCGGGGTGGGGGAGCTGTTTTTT | CASSPSGVGELFF
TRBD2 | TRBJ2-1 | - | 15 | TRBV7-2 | TGTGCCAGCAGCCCACTAGCGGGAGGCTACAATGAGCAGTTCTTC | CASSPLAGGYNEQFF
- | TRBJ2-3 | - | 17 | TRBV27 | TGTGCCAGCAGTGCCAAAGGCGGGGGCACTAGCACAGATACGCAGTATTTT | CASSAKGGGTSTDTQYF
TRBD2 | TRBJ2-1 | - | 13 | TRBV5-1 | TGCGCCAGCAGCTCCCAGACTAGCGGGAAGCAGTTCTTC | CASSSQTSGKQFF
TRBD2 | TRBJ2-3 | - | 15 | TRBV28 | TGTGCCAGCAGTTTGCTAGCGGGAGCCGTCGATACGCAGTATTTT | CASSLLAGAVDTQYF
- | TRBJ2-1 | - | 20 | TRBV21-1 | TGTGCCAGCAGCCTGAGACTAGCGGGCTTCAGGCTAGGCTCCTACAATGAGCAGTTCTTC | CASSLRLAGFRLGSYNEQFF
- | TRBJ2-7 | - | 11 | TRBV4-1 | TGCGCCAGCAGCCAATCTTACGAGCAGTACTTC | CASSQSYEQYF
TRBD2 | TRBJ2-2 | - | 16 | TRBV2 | TGTGCCAGCAGGGGACTAGCGGGAGCCGTCACCGGGGAGCTGTTTTTT | CASRGLAGAVTGELFF
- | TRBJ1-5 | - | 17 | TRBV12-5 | TGTGCTAGTGGTTTGGTTTTACCGGAGGTTCGGGATCAGCCCCAGCATTTT | CASGLVLPEVRDQPQHF
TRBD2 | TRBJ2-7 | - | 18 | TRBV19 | TGTGCCAGTAGTAGAACCCTCAGCGGCGCGGGAGGGCCGGGCGAGCAGTACTTC | CASSRTLSGAGGPGEQYF
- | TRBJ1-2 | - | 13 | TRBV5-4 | TGTGCCAGCAGCGGAGGTATCTCTGATGGCTACACCTTC | CASSGGISDGYTF
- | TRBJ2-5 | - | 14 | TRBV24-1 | TGTGCCACCAGTGATCTGACAGGCCAAGAGACCCAGTACTTC | CATSDLTGQETQYF
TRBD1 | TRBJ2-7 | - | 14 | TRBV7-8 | TGTGCCAGCGGGGTCCGGGACAGGGGGCTCGAGCAGTACTTC | CASGVRDRGLEQYF
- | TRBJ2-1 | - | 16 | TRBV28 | TGTGCCAGCACACGTAGCGTGGGGAGCTCCTACAATGAGCAGTTCTTC | CASTRSVGSSYNEQFF
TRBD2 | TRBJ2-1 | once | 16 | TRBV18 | TGTGCCAGCTCACCTCCACTAGCGGGAGGGTACAATGAGCAGTTCTTC | CASSPPLAGGYNEQFF
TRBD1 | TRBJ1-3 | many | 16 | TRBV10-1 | TGCGCCAGCACTCACCAGACAGGGCTCTCTGGAAACACCATATATTTT | CASTHQTGLSGNTIYF